This TCR beta chain was captured by sequencing in a study of shared clonotypes between healthy human individuals. Study-wide findings and caveats: Generally, naive subsets came out with larger estimated richness than memory subsets. Clonotypes shared by all four donors outscored non-shared clonotypes in generation probability. Sharing of clonotypes among donors was expected to vary with sequencing depth.

The assay was run at deep level. Produced via immunoSEQ multiplex PCR; TCRdb's table is partial and in-frame only. The sample has approximately 530,000 clones; roughly 95% are singletons. Comment on this clone: Its antigen is unidentified.

The source material was naive CD4+ T cells sorted from blood. As for subset: CD45RA+ positively selected. This sequence originates from a woman in her thirties in good health.

The DNA for the CDR3 is TGTGCCAGCAGCCTCTCCCTGACAGGGATTAACTATGGCTACACCTTC. It codes for CASSLSLTGINYGYTF. The J gene is TRBJ1-2, the V gene TRBV4-2; 7 bases line up with TRBD1. Germline trimming cut 4 bases from V and 1 base from J; bases unmatched to any gene: 9. CDR1 LGHNA and CDR2 YNFKEQ come from the germline V gene. This CDR3 is built from 16 residues.